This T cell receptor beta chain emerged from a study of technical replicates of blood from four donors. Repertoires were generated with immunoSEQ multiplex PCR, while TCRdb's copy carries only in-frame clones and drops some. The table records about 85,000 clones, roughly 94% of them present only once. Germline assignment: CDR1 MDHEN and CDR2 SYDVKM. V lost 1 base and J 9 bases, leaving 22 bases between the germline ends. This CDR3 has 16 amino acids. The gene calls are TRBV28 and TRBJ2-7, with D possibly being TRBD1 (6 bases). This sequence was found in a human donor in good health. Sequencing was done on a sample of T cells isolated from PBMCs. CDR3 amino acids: CASSLLRGTVRRAQYF. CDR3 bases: TGTGCCAGCAGTTTATTGAGGGGGACGGTAAGACGAGCGCAGTACTTC.